The clone carrying this T cell receptor beta chain came up a few times. Antigen: not known. This sample is part of a study of early T cells in non-severe SARS-CoV-2 infection. Attachment of unique molecular identifiers was made to individual cDNA molecules. In TCRdb, the 5' RACE reads were re-called with MiXCR into one record per CDR3 protein. The sample records under 60,000 distinct CDR3 sequences, 10% being singletons. V gave up 8 bases and J gave up 3 bases, with 11 bases separating them. Germline-derived CDR1 and CDR2 are MDHEN and SYDVKM. The CDR3 has 13 residues. Overall study findings and caveats: Anti-spike CD8 specificities were favored by VDJdb matching, whose results missed private and CD4 specificities.

Material: whole blood. The sequence was collected from an adult who was a healthcare worker with PCR-confirmed SARS-CoV-2 infection or an uninfected control (not recorded which). The chain joins TRBV28 to TRBJ2-4; possible D gene TRBD2, 5 bases. CDR3 loop: CASSGRDKNIQYF. CDR3 sequence (DNA): TGTGCCAGCTCGGGAAGGGACAAAAACATTCAGTACTTC.